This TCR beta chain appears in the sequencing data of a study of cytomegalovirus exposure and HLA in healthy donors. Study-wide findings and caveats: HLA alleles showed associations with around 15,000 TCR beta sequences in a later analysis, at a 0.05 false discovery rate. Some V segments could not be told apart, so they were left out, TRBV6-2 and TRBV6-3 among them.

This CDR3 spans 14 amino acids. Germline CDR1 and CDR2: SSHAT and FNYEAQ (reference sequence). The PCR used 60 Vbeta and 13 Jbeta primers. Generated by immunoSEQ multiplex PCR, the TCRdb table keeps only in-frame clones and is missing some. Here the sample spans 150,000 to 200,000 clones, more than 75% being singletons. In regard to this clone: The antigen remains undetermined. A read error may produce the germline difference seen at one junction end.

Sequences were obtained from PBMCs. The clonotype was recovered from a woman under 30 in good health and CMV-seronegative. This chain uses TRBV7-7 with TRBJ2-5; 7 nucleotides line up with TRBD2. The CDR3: CASSLSGKGETQYF. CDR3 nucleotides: TGTGCTAGCAGCTTAAGCGGGAAGGGAGAGACCCAGTACTTC.